This TCR beta chain came from a study of blood T cells in healthy people across ages. Study-level findings and limits: Naive T cell percentage showed a strong correlation with the diversity of TCR beta.

In this sample, this clonotype turned up once. Its specificity is unknown. Trimming cost V 4 bases and J 2 bases, with 15 bases left between them. Germline V gene data show CDR1 as SGHRS and CDR2 as YFSETQ. The CDR3 runs to 15 residues. PCR was performed a second time for about 7 to 12 cycles using a sample-barcoded 5' primer and a J-beta primer mix. TCRdb reanalysed the 5' RACE reads using MiXCR and keeps one entry per CDR3 protein. The sample lists hundreds of thousands of distinct CDR3 sequences, 55% to 75% occurring once. The specimen was blood. This rearrangement joins TRBV5-1 to TRBJ2-5; possible D gene TRBD2, 6 bases. This receptor was identified in a man aged 25-40 years in good health. The CDR3 loop reads CASSPLSGSQETQYF. The CDR3 DNA sequence: TGCGCCAGCAGCCCACTTAGCGGATCACAAGAGACCCAGTACTTC.